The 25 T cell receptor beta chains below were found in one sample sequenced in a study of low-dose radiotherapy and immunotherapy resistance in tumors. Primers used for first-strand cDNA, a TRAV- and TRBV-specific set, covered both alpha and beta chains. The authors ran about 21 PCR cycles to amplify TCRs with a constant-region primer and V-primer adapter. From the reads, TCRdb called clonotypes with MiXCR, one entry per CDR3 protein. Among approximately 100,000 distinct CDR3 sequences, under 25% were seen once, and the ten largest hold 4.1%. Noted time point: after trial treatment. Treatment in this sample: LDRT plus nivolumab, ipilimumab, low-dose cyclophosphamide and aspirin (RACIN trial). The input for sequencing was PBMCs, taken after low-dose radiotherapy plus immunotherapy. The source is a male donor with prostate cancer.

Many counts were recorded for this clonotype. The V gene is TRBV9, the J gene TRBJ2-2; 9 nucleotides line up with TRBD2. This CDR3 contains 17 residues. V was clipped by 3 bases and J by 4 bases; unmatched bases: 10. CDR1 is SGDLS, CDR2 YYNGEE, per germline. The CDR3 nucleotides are TGTGCCAGCAGCGCCAGATTAGCGGGGGCCCTCACCGGGGAGCTGTTTTTT. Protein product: CASSARLAGALTGELFF.

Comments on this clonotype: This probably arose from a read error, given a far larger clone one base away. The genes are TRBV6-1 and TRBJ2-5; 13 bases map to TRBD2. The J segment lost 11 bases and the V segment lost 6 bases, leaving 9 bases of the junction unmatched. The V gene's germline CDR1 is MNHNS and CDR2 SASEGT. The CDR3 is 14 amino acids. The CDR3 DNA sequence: TGTGCCAGCAGAGGGACTAGCGGGGTCAATGAGCAGTACTTC. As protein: CASRGTSGVNEQYF.

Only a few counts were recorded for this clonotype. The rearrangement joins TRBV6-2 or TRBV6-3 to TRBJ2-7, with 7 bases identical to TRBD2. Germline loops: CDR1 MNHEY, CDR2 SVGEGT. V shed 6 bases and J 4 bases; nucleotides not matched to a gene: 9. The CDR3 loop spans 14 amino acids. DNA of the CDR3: TGTGCCAGCAGACAAGGACTAGATGGGTACGAGCAGTACTTC. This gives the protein CASRQGLDGYEQYF.

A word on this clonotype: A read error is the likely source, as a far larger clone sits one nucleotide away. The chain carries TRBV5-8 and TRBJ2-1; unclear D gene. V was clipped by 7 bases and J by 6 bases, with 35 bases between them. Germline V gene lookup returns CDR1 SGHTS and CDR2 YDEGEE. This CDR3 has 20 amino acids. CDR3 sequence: CASGFSPATDTRHAANEQFF. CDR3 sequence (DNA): TGTGCCAGCGGTTTTTCACCCGCGACCGACACACGCCACGCGGCCAATGAGCAGTTCTTC.

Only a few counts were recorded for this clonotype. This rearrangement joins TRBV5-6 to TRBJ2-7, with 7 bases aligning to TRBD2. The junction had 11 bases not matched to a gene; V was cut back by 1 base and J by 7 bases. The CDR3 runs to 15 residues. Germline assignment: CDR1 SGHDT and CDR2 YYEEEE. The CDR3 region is CASSLPSGDYNEQYF. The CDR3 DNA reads TGTGCCAGCAGCTTGCCTAGCGGAGATTACAATGAGCAGTACTTC. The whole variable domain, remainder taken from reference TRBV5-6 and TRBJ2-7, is DAGVTQSPTHLIKTRGQQVTLRCSPKSGHDTVSWYQQALGQGPQFIFQYYEEEERQRGNFPDRFSGHQFPNYSSELNVNALLLGDSALYLCASSLPSGDYNEQYFGPGTRLTVT.

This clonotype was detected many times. DNA for the CDR3: TGTGCCAGCAGCATACAGAGCGGGGTTGCAGATACGCAGTATTTT. Translated, it gives CASSIQSGVADTQYF. The J gene is TRBJ2-3, the V gene TRBV11-3; 7 nucleotides agree with TRBD2. V lost 5 bases, J lost 4 bases, and 9 bases stayed unmatched. The V gene's germline CDR1 is SGHNT and CDR2 YENEEA. The CDR3 length is 15 residues.

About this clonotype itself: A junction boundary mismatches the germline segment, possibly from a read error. The CDR3 reads CASSLVGGGQEAQYF. The CDR3 nucleotides read TGTGCCAGCAGCTTAGTGGGAGGGGGCCAAGAGGCCCAGTACTTC. The chain combines TRBV7-4 with TRBJ2-5; either TRBD1 or TRBD2 may supply D (7 bases each). CDR3 length: 15 amino acids. Germline assignment: CDR1 SGHVT and CDR2 SQSDAQ. The full variable domain, its missing parts supplied by reference TRBV7-4 and TRBJ2-5, is GAGVSQSPRYKVAKRGRDVALRCDSISGHVTLYWYRQTLGQGSEVLTYSQSDAQRDKSGRPSGRFSAERPERSVSTLKIQRTEQGDSAVYLCASSLVGGGQEAQYFGPGTRLLVL.

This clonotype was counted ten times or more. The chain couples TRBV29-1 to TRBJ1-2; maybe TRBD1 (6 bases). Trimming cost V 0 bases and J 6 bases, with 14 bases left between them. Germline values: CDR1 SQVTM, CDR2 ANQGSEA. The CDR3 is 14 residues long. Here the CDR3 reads CSVEDPITGNGYTF. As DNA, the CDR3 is TGCAGCGTTGAAGATCCAATAACAGGGAATGGCTACACCTTC.

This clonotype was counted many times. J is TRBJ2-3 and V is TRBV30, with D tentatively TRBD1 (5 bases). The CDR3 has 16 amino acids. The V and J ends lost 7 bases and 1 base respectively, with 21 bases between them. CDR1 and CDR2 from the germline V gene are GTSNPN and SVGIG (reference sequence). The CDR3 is CAYGIGVQGGTDTQYF. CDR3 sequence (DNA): TGTGCCTATGGAATCGGTGTTCAGGGTGGCACAGATACGCAGTATTTT.

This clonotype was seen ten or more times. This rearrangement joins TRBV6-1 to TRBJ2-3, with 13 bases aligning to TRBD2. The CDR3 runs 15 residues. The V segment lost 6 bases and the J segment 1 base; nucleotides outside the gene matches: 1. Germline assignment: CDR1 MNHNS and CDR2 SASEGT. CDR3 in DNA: TGTGCCAGCAGCACTAGCGGGGGGGGCACAGATACGCAGTATTTT. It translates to CASSTSGGGTDTQYF.

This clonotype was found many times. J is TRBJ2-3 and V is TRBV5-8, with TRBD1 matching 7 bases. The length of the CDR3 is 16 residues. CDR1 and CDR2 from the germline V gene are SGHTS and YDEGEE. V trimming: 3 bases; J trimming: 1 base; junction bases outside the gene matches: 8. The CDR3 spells CASSSLIGGGTDTQYF. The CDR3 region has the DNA TGTGCCAGCAGCTCCTTGATAGGGGGCGGCACAGATACGCAGTATTTT.

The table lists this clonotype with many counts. CDR3 protein: CASSGDSRTEQFF. CDR3 DNA: TGTGCCAGCAGCGGCGACTCCAGGACTGAGCAGTTCTTC. V gene TRBV13 combines with J gene TRBJ2-1; the D is unclear. Trimming removed 5 bases at V and 9 bases at J, with 14 bases between. The CDR3 is made up of 13 amino acids. CDR1 and CDR2 from the germline V gene are PRHDT and FYEKMQ (reference sequence).

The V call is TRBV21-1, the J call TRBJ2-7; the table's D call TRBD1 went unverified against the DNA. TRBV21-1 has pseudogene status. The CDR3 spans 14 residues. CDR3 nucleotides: TGTGCCAGCAGCAACGGGCACAGGAACTACGAGCAGTACTTC. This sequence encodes CASSNGHRNYEQYF.

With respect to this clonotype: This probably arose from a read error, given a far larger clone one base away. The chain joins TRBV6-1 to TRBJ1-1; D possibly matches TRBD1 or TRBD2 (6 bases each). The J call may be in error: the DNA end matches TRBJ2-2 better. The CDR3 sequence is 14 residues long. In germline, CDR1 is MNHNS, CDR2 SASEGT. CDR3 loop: CASQGDSLTGGLFF. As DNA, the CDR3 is TGTGCCTCACAGGGAGACTCCCTAACCGGGGGGCTGTTTTTT.

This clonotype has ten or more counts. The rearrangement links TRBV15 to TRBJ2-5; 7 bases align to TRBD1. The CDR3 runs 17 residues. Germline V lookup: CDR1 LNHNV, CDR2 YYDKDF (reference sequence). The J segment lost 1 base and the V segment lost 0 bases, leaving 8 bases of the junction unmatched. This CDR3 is CATSRDPTGVGQETQYF. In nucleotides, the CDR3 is TGTGCCACCAGCAGAGATCCAACAGGGGTTGGCCAAGAGACCCAGTACTTC. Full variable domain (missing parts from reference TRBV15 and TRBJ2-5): DAMVIQNPRYQVTQFGKPVTLSCSQTLNHNVMYWYQQKSSQAPKLLFHYYDKDFNNEADTPDNFQSRRPNTSFCFLDIRSPGLGDTAMYLCATSRDPTGVGQETQYFGPGTRLLVL.

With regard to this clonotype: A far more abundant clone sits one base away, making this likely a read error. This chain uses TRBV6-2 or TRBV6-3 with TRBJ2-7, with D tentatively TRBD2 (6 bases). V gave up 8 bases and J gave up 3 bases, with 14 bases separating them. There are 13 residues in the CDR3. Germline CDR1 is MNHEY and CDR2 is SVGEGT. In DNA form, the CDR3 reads TGTGCCAGCTCCGTTGGGGGACTCTACGAGCAGTACTTC. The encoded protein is CASSVGGLYEQYF.

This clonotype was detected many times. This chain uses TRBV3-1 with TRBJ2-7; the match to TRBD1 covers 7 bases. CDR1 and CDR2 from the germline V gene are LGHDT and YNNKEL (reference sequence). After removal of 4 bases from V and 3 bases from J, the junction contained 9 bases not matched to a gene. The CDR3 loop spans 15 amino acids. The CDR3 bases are TGTGCCAGCAGCCCCCGACAGGGATCGGACTACGAGCAGTACTTC. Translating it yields CASSPRQGSDYEQYF.

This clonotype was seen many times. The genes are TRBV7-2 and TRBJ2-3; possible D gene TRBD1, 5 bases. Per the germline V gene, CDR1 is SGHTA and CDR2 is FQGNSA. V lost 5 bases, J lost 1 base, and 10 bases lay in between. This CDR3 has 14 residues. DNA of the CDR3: TGTGCCAGCAGCCCCCAGACAGGCACAGATACGCAGTATTTT. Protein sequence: CASSPQTGTDTQYF.

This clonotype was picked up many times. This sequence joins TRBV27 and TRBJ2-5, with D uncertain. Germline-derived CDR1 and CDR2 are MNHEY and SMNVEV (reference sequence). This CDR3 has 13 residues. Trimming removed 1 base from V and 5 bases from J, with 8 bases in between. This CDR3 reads CASSLYGPETQYF. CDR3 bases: TGTGCCAGCAGTTTATATGGACCGGAGACCCAGTACTTC.

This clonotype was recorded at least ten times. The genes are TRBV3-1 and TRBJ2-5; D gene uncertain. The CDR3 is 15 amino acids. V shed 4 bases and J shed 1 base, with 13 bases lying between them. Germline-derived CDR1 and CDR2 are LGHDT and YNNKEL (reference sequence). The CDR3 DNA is TGTGCCAGCAGCCCCCAAGGTAGCTTCCAAGAGACCCAGTACTTC. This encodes CASSPQGSFQETQYF.

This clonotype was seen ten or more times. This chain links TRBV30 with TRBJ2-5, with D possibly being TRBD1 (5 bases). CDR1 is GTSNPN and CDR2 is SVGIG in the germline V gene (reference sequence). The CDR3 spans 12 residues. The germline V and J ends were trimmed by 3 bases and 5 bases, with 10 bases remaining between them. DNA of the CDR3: TGTGCCTGGAGCCAGGGTCGGGAGACCCAGTACTTC. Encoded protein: CAWSQGRETQYF.

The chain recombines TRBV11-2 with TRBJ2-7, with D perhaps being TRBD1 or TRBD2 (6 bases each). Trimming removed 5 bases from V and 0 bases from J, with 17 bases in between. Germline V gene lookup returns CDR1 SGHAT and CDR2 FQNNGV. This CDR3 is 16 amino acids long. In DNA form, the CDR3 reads TGTGCCAGCAGCCCCGATCGGGGGCCGCCCTCCTACGAGCAGTACTTC. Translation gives CASSPDRGPPSYEQYF.

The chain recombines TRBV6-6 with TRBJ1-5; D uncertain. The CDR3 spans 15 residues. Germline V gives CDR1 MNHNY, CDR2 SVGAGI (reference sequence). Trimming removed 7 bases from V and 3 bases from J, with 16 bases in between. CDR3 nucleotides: TGTGCCAGCACTCAGAGGGATACTATCAATCAGCCCCAGCATTTT. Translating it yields CASTQRDTINQPQHF.

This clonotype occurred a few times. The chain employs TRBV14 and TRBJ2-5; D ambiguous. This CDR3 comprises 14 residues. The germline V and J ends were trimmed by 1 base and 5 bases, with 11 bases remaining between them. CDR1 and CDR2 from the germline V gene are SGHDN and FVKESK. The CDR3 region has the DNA TGTGCCAGCAGCCAAGGGACCGCAGCGGAGACCCAGTACTTC. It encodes CASSQGTAAETQYF.

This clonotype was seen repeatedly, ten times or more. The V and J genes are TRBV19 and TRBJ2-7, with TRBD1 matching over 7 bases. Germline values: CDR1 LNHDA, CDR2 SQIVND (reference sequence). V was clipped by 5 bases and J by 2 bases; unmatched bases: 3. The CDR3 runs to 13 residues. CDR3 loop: CASSHRGPYEQYF. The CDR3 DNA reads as TGTGCCAGTAGTCACAGGGGACCCTACGAGCAGTACTTC.